A selection of T cell receptor beta chains follows, all from one sample in a study of post-analysis software for immune sequencing data. TCRdb re-derived calls from the PCR reads in MiXCR, one entry per CDR3 protein. The sample lists about 430,000 distinct CDR3 sequences, over 30% occurring once. The sequenced material came from blood. The source is a girl aged 2 to 10 with multiple sclerosis. Each CDR3 is given with its conserved first and last residue. The D gene is left open where the match is weak. Rows give clone size only sometimes, using once, few, many, or a class for an expanded clone.

>.|TRBV5-1|few|TRBJ2-7
CASSLAGAGGEQYF
TGCGCCAGCAGCTTGGCAGGCGCCGGGGGCGAGCAGTACTTC
>.|TRBV2|.|TRBJ1-5
CASSTGKREPQHF
TGTGCCAGCAGTACAGGGAAACGGGAGCCCCAGCATTTT
>.|TRBV12-3/TRBV12-4|.|TRBJ2-5
CASSLGKTQYF
TGTGCCAGCAGTTTAGGGAAGACCCAGTACTTC
>.|TRBV2|.|TRBJ1-1
CASRAGQVYTEAFF
TGTGCCAGCAGGGCAGGGCAGGTCTACACTGAAGCTTTCTTT
>TRBD2|TRBV6-5|.|TRBJ2-7
CASSSSGRAYEQYF
TGTGCCAGCAGTTCTAGCGGGAGGGCCTACGAGCAGTACTTC
>TRBD2|TRBV11-3|.|TRBJ2-3
CASSQRVSGLTDTQYF
TGTGCCAGCAGCCAGCGGGTTAGCGGGCTCACAGATACGCAGTATTTT
>.|TRBV29-1|.|TRBJ2-5
CSVRSGAETQYF
TGCAGCGTTCGTTCTGGCGCAGAGACCCAGTACTTC
>TRBD2|TRBV29-1|.|TRBJ2-3
CSVAWTSLTDTQYF
TGCAGCGTTGCCTGGACTAGCCTCACAGATACGCAGTATTTT
>.|TRBV27|few|TRBJ2-6
CASSRDHFSGANVLTF
TGTGCCAGCAGCCGGGACCACTTCTCTGGGGCCAACGTCCTGACTTTC
>.|TRBV28|.|TRBJ1-1
CASSFSAGNTEVFF
TGTGCCAGCAGTTTTTCGGCGGGAAACACTGAAGTTTTCTTT
>.|TRBV7-2|few|TRBJ1-2
CASSLLTSPGTNYGYTF
TGTGCCAGCAGCCTCTTGACCTCGCCAGGGACTAACTATGGCTACACCTTC
>TRBD2|TRBV5-1|.|TRBJ2-3
CASSFGLAGPDTQYF
TGCGCCAGCAGCTTCGGACTAGCGGGGCCGGATACGCAGTATTTT
>.|TRBV2|.|TRBJ2-3
CASAPGPNTDTQYF
TGTGCCAGCGCCCCGGGCCCAAACACAGATACGCAGTATTTT
>TRBD2|TRBV7-2|.|TRBJ2-3
CASSRASGSTDTQYF
TGTGCCAGCAGCCGGGCTAGCGGCAGCACAGATACGCAGTATTTT
>.|TRBV7-6|few|TRBJ1-1
CASSSRLNTEAFF
TGTGCCAGCAGCTCCAGATTGAACACTGAAGCTTTCTTT
>TRBD1|TRBV6-6|.|TRBJ1-4
CASSKQGSPRHNEKLFF
TGTGCCAGCAGTAAACAGGGGTCGCCACGTCATAATGAAAAACTGTTTTTT
>TRBD1|TRBV12-3/TRBV12-4|.|TRBJ1-2
CASSRGQGSWYGYTF
TGTGCCAGCAGCCGCGGACAGGGATCCTGGTATGGCTACACCTTC
>.|TRBV7-9|.|TRBJ2-1
CASRPRGARLVQNEQFF
TGTGCCAGCAGGCCCCGGGGGGCGCGGCTGGTACAAAATGAGCAGTTCTTC
>.|TRBV7-9|.|TRBJ2-7
CASSLRPTLPNEQYF
TGTGCCAGCAGCCTCCGCCCTACCCTACCTAACGAGCAGTACTTC
>TRBD2|TRBV20-1|few|TRBJ2-1
CSARDFKLAGDYNEQFF
TGCAGTGCTAGAGACTTTAAACTAGCGGGCGACTACAATGAGCAGTTCTTC
>.|TRBV7-9|few|TRBJ2-6
CASSPPYRTPPSGANVLTF
TGTGCCAGCAGCCCCCCCTACAGGACCCCTCCCTCTGGGGCCAACGTCCTGACTTTC
>.|TRBV29-1|.|TRBJ1-2
CSVDPRGSDGYTF
TGCAGCGTTGATCCACGGGGGTCAGATGGCTACACCTTC
>.|TRBV27|many|TRBJ1-2
CASSLTGGGYGYTF
TGTGCCAGCAGTTTAACGGGGGGAGGCTATGGCTACACCTTC
>.|TRBV15|few|TRBJ2-7
CATSRDQGGALRDEQYF
TGTGCCACCAGCAGAGATCAAGGAGGGGCCCTTCGGGACGAGCAGTACTTC
>.|TRBV12-3/TRBV12-4|.|TRBJ2-1
CASSSGGTGRNEQFF
TGTGCCAGCAGTTCGGGCGGGACCGGCAGGAATGAGCAGTTCTTC
>.|TRBV20-1|few|TRBJ2-1
CSARSLSGSSYNEQFF
TGCAGTGCTAGATCATTAAGCGGCAGCTCCTACAATGAGCAGTTCTTC
>.|TRBV5-1|.|TRBJ1-4
CASSLVVPEKLFF
TGCGCCAGCAGCTTGGTGGTCCCGGAAAAACTGTTTTTT
>.|TRBV19|.|TRBJ2-1
CASTKAGAGISYNGQFF
TGTGCCAGTACCAAGGCTGGGGCAGGGATCTCCTACAATGGGCAGTTCTTC
>TRBD1|TRBV20-1|few|TRBJ1-6
CSAMQGDSPLHF
TGCAGTGCAATGCAGGGGGATTCACCCCTCCACTTT
>TRBD1|TRBV4-2|.|TRBJ1-4
CASSQVSVQGAHDEKLFF
TGTGCCAGCAGCCAAGTATCGGTCCAGGGGGCGCACGATGAAAAACTGTTTTTT
>TRBD1|TRBV7-9|few|TRBJ1-4
CASSFGRGQDEKLFF
TGTGCCAGCAGCTTCGGAAGGGGACAGGATGAAAAACTGTTTTTT
>.|TRBV9|few|TRBJ1-2
CASSGGGNYGYTF
TGTGCCAGCAGCGGTGGGGGGAACTATGGCTACACCTTC
>.|TRBV28|.|TRBJ2-1
CASSPRDGASYNEQFF
TGTGCCAGCAGTCCCCGGGACGGGGCCTCCTACAATGAGCAGTTCTTC
>.|TRBV12-3/TRBV12-4|few|TRBJ2-5
CASSLVSKQETQYF
TGTGCCAGCAGTTTAGTTAGTAAACAAGAGACCCAGTACTTC
>.|TRBV15|.|TRBJ1-5
CATSRVLASDQPQHF
TGTGCCACCAGCAGAGTTCTGGCGAGCGATCAGCCCCAGCATTTT
>.|TRBV12-3/TRBV12-4|.|TRBJ1-1
CASSLEYTEAFF
TGTGCCAGCAGCCTCGAGTACACTGAAGCTTTCTTT
>TRBD2|TRBV6-2/TRBV6-3|once|TRBJ2-7
CASSYTPSGRAPHEQYF
TGTGCCAGCAGTTATACACCCAGCGGGAGGGCACCCCACGAGCAGTACTTC
>.|TRBV29-1|few|TRBJ2-5
CSTTGGALETQYF
TGCAGCACTACGGGCGGGGCGCTGGAGACCCAGTACTTC
>.|TRBV12-3/TRBV12-4|few|TRBJ1-1
CASSYPYLGTEAFF
TGTGCCAGCAGTTATCCATATCTGGGCACTGAAGCTTTCTTT
>.|TRBV5-1|.|TRBJ2-1
CASSLEGHYSEQFF
TGCGCCAGCAGCTTGGAGGGACACTACAGTGAGCAGTTCTTC
>.|TRBV13|few|TRBJ1-2
CASSPLDTIYTF
TGTGCCAGCAGCCCCTTGGACACGATCTACACCTTC
>TRBD1|TRBV11-3|few|TRBJ2-1
CASSLGIDRESDEQFF
TGTGCCAGCAGCTTAGGCATCGACAGGGAGTCCGATGAGCAGTTCTTC
>.|TRBV13|.|TRBJ1-5
CASSFGVSNQPQHF
TGTGCCAGCAGCTTCGGGGTTAGCAATCAGCCCCAGCATTTT
>TRBD1|TRBV6-2/TRBV6-3|few|TRBJ2-7
CASSYFGPTGARKVYEQYF
TGTGCCAGCAGCTATTTTGGTCCGACAGGGGCAAGAAAGGTCTACGAGCAGTACTTC
>.|TRBV19|few|TRBJ2-1
CASASGSSYNEQFF
TGTGCCAGTGCGAGCGGAAGCTCCTACAATGAGCAGTTCTTC
>.|TRBV27|few|TRBJ2-5
CASKGENQETQYF
TGTGCCAGCAAGGGAGAAAACCAAGAGACCCAGTACTTC
>.|TRBV20-1|few|TRBJ2-1
CSARDYMILEQFF
TGCAGTGCTAGAGATTATATGATCCTTGAGCAGTTCTTC
>.|TRBV6-1|.|TRBJ2-1
CASSGRLEGRERDNEQFF
TGTGCCAGCAGTGGCAGATTAGAAGGCAGGGAAAGGGACAATGAGCAGTTCTTC
>TRBD2|TRBV7-2|once|TRBJ2-1
CASSTRLAGGNNEQFF
TGTGCCAGCAGCACCAGACTAGCGGGAGGAAACAATGAGCAGTTCTTC
>TRBD1|TRBV29-1|.|TRBJ1-2
CSVAKQGRGYGYTF
TGCAGCGTGGCAAAACAGGGGAGAGGCTATGGCTACACCTTC
>.|TRBV13|.|TRBJ2-7
CASSLESSHEQYF
TGTGCCAGCAGCTTAGAGAGTTCTCACGAGCAGTACTTC
>.|TRBV18|.|TRBJ2-7
CASSPTNSHYEQYF
TGTGCCAGCTCACCAACGAACAGTCACTACGAGCAGTACTTC
>TRBD2|TRBV5-1|.|TRBJ2-3
CASSSLFSGGTSTDTQYF
TGCGCCAGCAGCAGTTTATTCTCGGGGGGAACGAGCACAGATACGCAGTATTTT
>.|TRBV25-1|.|TRBJ2-1
CASSEITTTGNEQFF
TGTGCCAGCAGTGAAATTACGACTACCGGCAATGAGCAGTTCTTC
>TRBD1|TRBV7-2|.|TRBJ1-6
CASSWTGVGSPLHF
TGTGCCAGCAGCTGGACAGGGGTAGGGTCACCCCTCCACTTT